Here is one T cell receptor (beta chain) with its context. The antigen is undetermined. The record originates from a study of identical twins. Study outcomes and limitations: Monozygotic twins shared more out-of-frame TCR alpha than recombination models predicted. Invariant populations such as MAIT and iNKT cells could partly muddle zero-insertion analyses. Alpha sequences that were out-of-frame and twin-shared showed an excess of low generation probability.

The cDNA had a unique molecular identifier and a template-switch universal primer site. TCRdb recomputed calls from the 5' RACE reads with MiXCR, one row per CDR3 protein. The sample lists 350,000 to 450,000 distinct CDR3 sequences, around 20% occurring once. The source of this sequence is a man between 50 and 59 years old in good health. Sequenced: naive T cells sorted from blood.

The CDR3 DNA follows: TGTGCCAGCAGCCAACGCAGGGTCAGCGGGGAGCTGTTTTTT. As protein: CASSQRRVSGELFF. This rearrangement joins TRBV14 to TRBJ2-2, with a tentative D call TRBD1 (5 bases). Germline loops: CDR1 SGHDN, CDR2 FVKESK. The CDR3 is 14 amino acids. Trimming took 2 bases from V and 7 from J, leaving 11 bases between them.